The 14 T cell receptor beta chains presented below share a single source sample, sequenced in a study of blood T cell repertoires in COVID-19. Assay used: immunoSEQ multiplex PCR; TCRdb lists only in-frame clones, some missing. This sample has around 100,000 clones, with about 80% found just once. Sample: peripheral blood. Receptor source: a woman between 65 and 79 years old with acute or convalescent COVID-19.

CDR3 coding DNA: TGTGCCAGCAGCTTAAGGTGGGACAGACAAGAGACCCAGTACTTC. This sequence encodes CASSLRWDRQETQYF. This chain uses TRBV7-2 with TRBJ2-5; 7 nucleotides align to TRBD1. There are 15 residues in the CDR3. The V gene's germline CDR1 is SGHTA and CDR2 FQGNSA. V shed 2 bases, J shed 2 bases, and the junction held 5 bases outside the gene matches.

This CDR3 reads CASSQGDTTNEKLFF. CDR3 nucleotides: TGTGCCAGCAGCCAAGGGGACACAACTAATGAAAAACTGTTTTTT. The chain uses TRBV3-1 (or the pseudogene TRBV3-2) and TRBJ1-4; possible D gene TRBD1, 6 bases. The CDR3 covers 15 residues. V was shortened by 1 base and J by 0 bases, with 6 bases between the two germline ends. Germline CDR1 reads LGHDT; CDR2 reads YNNKEL (reference sequence).

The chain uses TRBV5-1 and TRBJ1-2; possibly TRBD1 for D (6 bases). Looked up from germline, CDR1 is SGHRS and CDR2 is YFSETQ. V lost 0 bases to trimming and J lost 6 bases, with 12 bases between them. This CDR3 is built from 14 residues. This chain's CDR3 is CASSLEGQGNGYTF. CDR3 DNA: TGCGCCAGCAGCTTGGAAGGGCAGGGGAATGGCTACACCTTC.

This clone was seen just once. CDR3 residues: CASSLVFAGGYNV. In DNA, the CDR3 is TGTGCCAGCAGCTTAGTTTTTGCGGGGGGTTACAACGTC. The J gene is TRBJ2-7, the V gene TRBV7-2; TRBD2 matches at 8 bases. The germline gives CDR1 SGHTA, CDR2 FQGNSA. The CDR3 runs 13 residues.

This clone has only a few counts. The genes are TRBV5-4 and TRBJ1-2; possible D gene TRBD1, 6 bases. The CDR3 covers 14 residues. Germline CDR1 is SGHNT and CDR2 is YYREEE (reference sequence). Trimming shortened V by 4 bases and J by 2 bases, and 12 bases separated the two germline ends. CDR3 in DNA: TGTGCCAGCAGCCTACCCGGACAGAACTATGGCTACACCTTC. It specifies CASSLPGQNYGYTF.

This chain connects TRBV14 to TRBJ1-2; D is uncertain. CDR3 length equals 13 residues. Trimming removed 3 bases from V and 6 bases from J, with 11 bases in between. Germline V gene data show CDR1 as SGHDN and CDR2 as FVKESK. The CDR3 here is CASSQHSSNGYTF. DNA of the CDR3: TGTGCCAGCAGCCAGCACTCCTCGAATGGCTACACCTTC.

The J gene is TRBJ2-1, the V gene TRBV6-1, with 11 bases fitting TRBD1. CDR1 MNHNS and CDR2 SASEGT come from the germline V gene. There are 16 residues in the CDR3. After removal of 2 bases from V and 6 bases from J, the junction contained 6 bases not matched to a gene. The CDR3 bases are TGTGCCAGCAGTGAAAGGACAGGGGGCGGTTTCAATGAGCAGTTCTTC. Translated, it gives CASSERTGGGFNEQFF.

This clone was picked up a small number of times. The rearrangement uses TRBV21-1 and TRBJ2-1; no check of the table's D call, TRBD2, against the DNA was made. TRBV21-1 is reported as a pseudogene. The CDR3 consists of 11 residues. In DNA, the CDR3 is TGTGCCAGCAGCGGCGGGGATGAGCAGTTCTTC. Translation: CASSGGDEQFF.

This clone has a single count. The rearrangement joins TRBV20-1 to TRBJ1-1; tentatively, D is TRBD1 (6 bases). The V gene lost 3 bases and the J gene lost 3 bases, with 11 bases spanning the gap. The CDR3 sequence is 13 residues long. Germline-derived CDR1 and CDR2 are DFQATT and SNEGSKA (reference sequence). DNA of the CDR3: TGCAGTGCTAGTACAGGGTTGTACACTGAAGCTTTCTTT. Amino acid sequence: CSASTGLYTEAFF.

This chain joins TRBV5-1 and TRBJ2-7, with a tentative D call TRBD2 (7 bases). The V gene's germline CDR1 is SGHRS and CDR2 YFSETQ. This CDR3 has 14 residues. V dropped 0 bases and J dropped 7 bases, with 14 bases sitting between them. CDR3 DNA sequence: TGCGCCAGCAGCTTGGTTGCGGGGGCATTGGAGCAGTACTTC. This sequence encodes CASSLVAGALEQYF.

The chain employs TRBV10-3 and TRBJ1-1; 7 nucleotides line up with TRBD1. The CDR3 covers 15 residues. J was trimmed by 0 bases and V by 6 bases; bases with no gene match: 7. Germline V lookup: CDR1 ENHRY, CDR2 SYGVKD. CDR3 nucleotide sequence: TGTGCCATCAGCGGCGGGACAGCCCTGAACACTGAAGCTTTCTTT. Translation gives CAISGGTALNTEAFF.

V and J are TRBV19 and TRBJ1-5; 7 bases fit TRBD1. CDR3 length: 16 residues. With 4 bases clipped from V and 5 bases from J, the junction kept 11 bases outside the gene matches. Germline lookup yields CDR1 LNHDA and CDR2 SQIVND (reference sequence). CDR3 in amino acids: CASSSQASTGDQPQHF. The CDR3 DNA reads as TGTGCCAGTAGTAGCCAGGCGTCCACAGGGGATCAGCCCCAGCATTTT.

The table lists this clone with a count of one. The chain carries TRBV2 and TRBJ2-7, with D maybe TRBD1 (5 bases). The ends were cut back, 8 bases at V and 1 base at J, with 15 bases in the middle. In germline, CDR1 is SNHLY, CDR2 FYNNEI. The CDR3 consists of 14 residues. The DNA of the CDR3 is TGTGCCAGCCTAACGAGGACATCTTCCTACGAGCAGTACTTC. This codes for CASLTRTSSYEQYF.

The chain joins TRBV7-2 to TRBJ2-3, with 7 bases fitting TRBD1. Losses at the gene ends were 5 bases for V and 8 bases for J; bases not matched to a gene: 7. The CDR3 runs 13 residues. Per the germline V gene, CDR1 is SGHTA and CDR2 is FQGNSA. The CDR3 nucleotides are TGTGCCAGCAGCCCCCAGGGGGTGGGTACGCAGTATTTT. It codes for CASSPQGVGTQYF.